This T cell receptor beta chain was profiled in a study of T-cell memory formation after mild COVID-19. Study overall: Largely donor-specific TCR clusters were found.

This clonotype was seen only a few times. TCRdb independently ran MiXCR on the 5' RACE reads; one entry per CDR3 protein. The sample records 340,000 or so distinct CDR3 sequences, 13% being singletons. V lost 4 bases to trimming and J lost 7 bases, with 20 bases between them. Germline V gene sequence: CDR1 SGHRS, CDR2 YFSETQ. CDR3 size: 15 residues. This sequence was found in a man aged 18 to 29 who had mild COVID-19 (a few samples of this study predate the infection). Cell type and time point are not known. The chain has TRBV5-1 and TRBJ2-5; TRBD2 might be the D (5 bases). Sequencing was done on a sample of PBMCs or a T cell subset sorted from them (not recorded which). CDR3 region: CASSEILETIGTQYF. For the CDR3, the DNA is TGCGCCAGCAGCGAAATACTAGAAACGATTGGGACCCAGTACTTC.